The T cell receptor beta chain under discussion was sequenced for a study of cytomegalovirus exposure and HLA in healthy donors. Overall study findings and caveats: Another analysis was done later, and it associated over 15,000 TCR beta sequences with HLA alleles at 0.05 false discovery rate. Productive rates of about 87% or about 30% were seen for most TCR beta V segments in an earlier analysis. Most likely, a cluster of highly shared sequence variants arose as a sequencing artifact.

The PCR employed 60 Vbeta primers together with 13 Jbeta primers. Sequencing was performed with immunoSEQ multiplex PCR; in TCRdb, only in-frame clones are kept and a portion is missing. The sample contains under 200,000 clones, about 83% of which appear only once. Healthy bone marrow donors made up the cohort. Note on this clone: Its target is unknown.

The receptor comes from a woman in her 30s in good health and CMV-seronegative. The source material was PBMCs.

As DNA, the CDR3 is TGTGCCAGCAGCGGACAGGGTCCCCAAGAGACCCAGTACTTC. The encoded protein is CASSGQGPQETQYF. The J gene is TRBJ2-5, the V gene TRBV5-4, with 8 bases aligning to TRBD1. J was trimmed by 1 base and V by 4 bases; bases with no gene match: 3. CDR3 size: 14 residues. Looked up from germline, CDR1 is SGHNT and CDR2 is YYREEE (reference sequence).